These T cell receptor beta chains were read from a single sample in a study of blood T cell repertoires in COVID-19. Assay used: immunoSEQ multiplex PCR; TCRdb lists only in-frame clones, some missing. This repertoire shows fewer than 500,000 clones, more than 75% found once; its top ten account for 1% to 1.5%. Sequenced: PBMCs or T cells enriched from blood (not recorded which). These receptors were obtained from a young man who had recovered from COVID-19. The conserved cysteine and the conserved F or W are not part of the CDR3 here.

cdr3_aa	v_call	j_call
ASSQEWAPGYRSYEQY	TRBV4-1	TRBJ2-7
ASGALETHTRNEQF	TRBV19	TRBJ2-1
AWGTVYNSPLH	TRBV30	TRBJ1-6
ASSLVSGTGGGETQY	TRBV7-9	TRBJ2-5
ASSTGGLNYEQY	TRBV5-1	TRBJ2-7
ASSLSDRDETDTQY	TRBV9	TRBJ2-3
ASSRRAGGETQY	TRBV13	TRBJ2-5
ASSEYGGKETQY	TRBV7-2	TRBJ2-5
ASSRDRASYEQY	TRBV5-4	TRBJ2-7
ASSTPGSGYT	TRBV27	TRBJ1-2
ASTFAQGSNYGYT	TRBV11-2	TRBJ1-2
ASRSTGRDQPQH	TRBV6-5	TRBJ1-5
ASSQDGEGWNEKLF	TRBV4-1	TRBJ1-4